This TCR beta chain was captured by sequencing in a study of response to subunit inactivated influenza vaccine. TCRdb re-called the RT-PCR reads with MiXCR, one entry per CDR3 protein. The data contain 450,000 to 600,000 distinct CDR3 sequences, about 15% of them singletons. The material sequenced was CD4+ T cells sorted from PBMCs, taken about 23 months after vaccination. This TCR was sampled from a man between 50 and 75 years old who received an inactivated influenza vaccine.

The CDR3 DNA sequence: TGCGCCAGCAGCCGGGACGTAATCACAGATACGCAGTATTTT. It translates to CASSRDVITDTQYF. The chain combines TRBV4-3 with TRBJ2-3; possibly TRBD1 or TRBD2 for D (5 bases each). The CDR3 is 14 residues long. Germline CDR1 is LGHNA and CDR2 is YSLEER. V was pared by 4 bases and J by 2 bases, with 10 bases between.